This entry concerns a single T cell receptor (beta chain). This entry is derived from a study of response to subunit inactivated influenza vaccine. TCRdb re-called the RT-PCR reads through MiXCR, storing one row per CDR3 protein. The table has about half a million distinct CDR3 sequences, 6.5% to 8% seen once. The CDR3 loop spans 15 amino acids. The J segment lost 7 bases and the V segment lost 5 bases, leaving 12 bases of the junction unmatched. The sequence was collected from a man between 50 and 70 years old who received an inactivated influenza vaccine. V usage is TRBV12-3 or TRBV12-4 and J usage is TRBJ2-5, with TRBD1 identical over 8 bases. The starting material was PBMCs from blood, obtained about 23 months after vaccination. The CDR3 is CASSNPQGAAGTQYF. DNA of the CDR3: TGTGCCAGCAGTAACCCCCAGGGGGCGGCCGGGACCCAGTACTTC.